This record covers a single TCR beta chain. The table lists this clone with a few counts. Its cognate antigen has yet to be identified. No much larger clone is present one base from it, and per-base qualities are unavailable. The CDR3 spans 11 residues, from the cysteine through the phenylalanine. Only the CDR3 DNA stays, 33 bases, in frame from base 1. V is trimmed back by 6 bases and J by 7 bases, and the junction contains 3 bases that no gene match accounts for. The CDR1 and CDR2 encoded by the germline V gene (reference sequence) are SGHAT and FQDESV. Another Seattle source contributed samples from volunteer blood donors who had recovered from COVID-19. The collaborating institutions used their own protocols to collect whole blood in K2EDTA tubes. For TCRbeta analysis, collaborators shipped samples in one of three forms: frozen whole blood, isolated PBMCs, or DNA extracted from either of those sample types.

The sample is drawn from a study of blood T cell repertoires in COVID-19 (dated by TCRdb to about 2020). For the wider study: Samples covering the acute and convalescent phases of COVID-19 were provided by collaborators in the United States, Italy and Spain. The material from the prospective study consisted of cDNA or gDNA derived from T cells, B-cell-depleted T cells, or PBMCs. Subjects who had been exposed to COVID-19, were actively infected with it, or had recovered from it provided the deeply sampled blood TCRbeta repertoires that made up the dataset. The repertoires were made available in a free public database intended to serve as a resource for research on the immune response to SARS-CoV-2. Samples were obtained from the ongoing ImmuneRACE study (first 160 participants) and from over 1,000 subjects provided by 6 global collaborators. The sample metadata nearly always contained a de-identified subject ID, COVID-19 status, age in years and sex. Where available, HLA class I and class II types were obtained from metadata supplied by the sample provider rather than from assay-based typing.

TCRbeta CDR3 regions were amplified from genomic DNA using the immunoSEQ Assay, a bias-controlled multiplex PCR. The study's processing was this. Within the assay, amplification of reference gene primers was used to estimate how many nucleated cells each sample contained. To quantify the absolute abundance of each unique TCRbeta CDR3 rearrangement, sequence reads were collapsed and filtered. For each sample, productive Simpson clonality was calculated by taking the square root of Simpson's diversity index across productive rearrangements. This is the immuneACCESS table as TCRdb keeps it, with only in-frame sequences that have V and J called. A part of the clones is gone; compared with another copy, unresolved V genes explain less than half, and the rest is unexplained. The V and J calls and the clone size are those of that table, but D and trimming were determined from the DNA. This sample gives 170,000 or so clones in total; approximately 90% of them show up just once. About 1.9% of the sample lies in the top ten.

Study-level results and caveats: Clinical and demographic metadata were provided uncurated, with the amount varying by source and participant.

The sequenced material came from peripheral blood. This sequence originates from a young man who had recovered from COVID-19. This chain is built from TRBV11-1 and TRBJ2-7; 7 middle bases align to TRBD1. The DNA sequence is TGTGCCAGCAGGTTGGACAGGGAGCAGTACTTC. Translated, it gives CASRLDREQYF. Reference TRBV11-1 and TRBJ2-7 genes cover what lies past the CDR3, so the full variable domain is EAEVAQSPRYKITEKSQAVAFWCDPISGHATLYWYRQILGQGPELLVQFQDESVVDDSQLPKDRFSAERLKGVDSTLKIQPAELGDSAMYLCASRLDREQYFGPGTRLTVT.